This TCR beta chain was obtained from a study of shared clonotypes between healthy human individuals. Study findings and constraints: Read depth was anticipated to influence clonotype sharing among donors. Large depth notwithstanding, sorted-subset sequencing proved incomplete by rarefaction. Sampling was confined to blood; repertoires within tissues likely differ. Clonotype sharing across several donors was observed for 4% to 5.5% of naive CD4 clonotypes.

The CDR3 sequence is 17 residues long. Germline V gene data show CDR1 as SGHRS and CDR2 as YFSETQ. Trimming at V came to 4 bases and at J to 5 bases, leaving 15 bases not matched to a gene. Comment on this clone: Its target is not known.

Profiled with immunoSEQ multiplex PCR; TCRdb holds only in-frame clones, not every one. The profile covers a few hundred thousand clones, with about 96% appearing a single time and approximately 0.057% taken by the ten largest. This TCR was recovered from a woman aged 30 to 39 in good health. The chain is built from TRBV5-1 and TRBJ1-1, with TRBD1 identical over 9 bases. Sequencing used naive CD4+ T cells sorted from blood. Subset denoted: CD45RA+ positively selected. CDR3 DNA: TGCGCCAGCAGCCGTACCGGGACAGGGTATCGGGTTACTGAAGCTTTCTTT. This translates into CASSRTGTGYRVTEAFF.